The 16 T cell receptor beta chains presented below share a single source sample, sequenced in a study of blood T cell repertoires in COVID-19. Generated by immunoSEQ multiplex PCR, the TCRdb table keeps only in-frame clones and is missing some. Of 95,000 to 150,000 clones in the sample, about 82% were seen once. Sequencing input: peripheral blood. The receptors originated from a human donor in a cohort sampled during active COVID-19.

This chain links TRBV15 with TRBJ2-3; TRBD2 aligns across 8 bases. This CDR3 has 16 amino acids. Germline CDR1 and CDR2: LNHNV and YYDKDF (reference sequence). V gave up 0 bases and J gave up 4 bases; unmatched junction bases: 6. This CDR3 reads CATSRDWRGVADTQYF. Here the CDR3 DNA reads TGTGCCACCAGCAGAGATTGGCGGGGGGTGGCAGATACGCAGTATTTT.

V and J are TRBV7-9 and TRBJ2-5, with a weak D call TRBD2 (6 bases). V was clipped by 0 bases and J by 2 bases, with 13 bases between them. Germline-derived CDR1 and CDR2 are SEHNR and FQNEAQ (reference sequence). The CDR3 extends over 16 amino acids. The CDR3: CASSLAVGGGQETQYF. CDR3 DNA: TGTGCCAGCAGCTTAGCGGTCGGGGGTGGGCAAGAGACCCAGTACTTC. Supplemented by reference TRBV7-9 and TRBJ2-5, the full variable domain reads DTGVSQNPRHKITKRGQNVTFRCDPISEHNRLYWYRQTLGQGPEFLTYFQNEAQLEKSRLLSDRFSAERPKGSFSTLEIQRTEQGDSAMYLCASSLAVGGGQETQYFGPGTRLLVL.

This chain joins TRBV12-5 and TRBJ1-6, with D possibly TRBD1 on 5 matching bases. The CDR3 covers 17 residues. Germline V gene data show CDR1 as LGHNT and CDR2 as FRNRAP. Trimming cost V 6 bases and J 7 bases, with 22 bases left between them. CDR3 loop: CASGSDQGRTMNSPLHF. The CDR3 nucleotides are TGTGCTAGTGGCTCAGACCAGGGACGGACTATGAATTCACCCCTCCACTTT.

This chain links TRBV4-1 with TRBJ1-1; 7 bases map to TRBD1. The CDR3 has 13 amino acids. Germline CDR1 reads MGHRA; CDR2 reads YSYEKL. The ends lost 4 bases at V and 7 bases at J; junction bases unmatched: 6. CDR3 nucleotides: TGCGCCAGCAGCCCCAGACAGGGTTTTGAAGCTTTCTTT. Its translation: CASSPRQGFEAFF.

The chain joins TRBV14 to TRBJ2-1; 7 nucleotides line up with TRBD2. There are 16 residues in the CDR3. Germline V gene lookup returns CDR1 SGHDN and CDR2 FVKESK. The junction had 9 bases not matched to a gene; V was cut back by 2 bases and J by 5 bases. The CDR3 region is CASSQPGGLTNNEQFF. In DNA form, the CDR3 reads TGTGCCAGCAGCCAACCGGGGGGTCTCACCAACAATGAGCAGTTCTTC.

The V and J genes are TRBV11-2 and TRBJ2-7; 7 bases match TRBD2. V lost 4 bases, J lost 3 bases, and 6 bases stayed unmatched. The V gene's germline CDR1 is SGHAT and CDR2 FQNNGV. The CDR3 extends over 14 amino acids. For the CDR3, the DNA is TGTGCCAGCAGCTGGCGGGCGGGGGACTACGAGCAGTACTTC. It yields the protein CASSWRAGDYEQYF.

The chain combines TRBV7-9 with TRBJ2-7; 10 bases fit TRBD2. The length of the CDR3 is 16 residues. V gave up 1 base and J gave up 4 bases; unmatched junction bases: 7. Germline CDR1 and CDR2: SEHNR and FQNEAQ (reference sequence). DNA for the CDR3: TGTGCCAGCAGCTTAGGGGATGCTAGCGGGAGTTACGAGCAGTACTTC. Protein: CASSLGDASGSYEQYF.

The chain links TRBV18 to TRBJ2-3, with D possibly matching TRBD2 (6 bases). V lost 0 bases to trimming and J lost 0 bases, with 7 bases between them. CDR1 is KGHSH and CDR2 is LQKENI in the germline V gene. The CDR3 totals 15 residues. As DNA, the CDR3 is TGTGCCAGCTCACCACCAGGGACTAGCACAGATACGCAGTATTTT. Residues: CASSPPGTSTDTQYF.

As DNA, the CDR3 is TGTGCCAGCAGCAGAGCGGGCCATCCTACCTACGAGCAGTACTTC. The encoded protein is CASSRAGHPTYEQYF. The rearrangement joins TRBV7-8 to TRBJ2-7; a possible D gene is TRBD2 (6 bases). V gave up 5 bases and J gave up 2 bases, with 16 bases separating them. The V gene's germline CDR1 is SGHVS and CDR2 FQNEAQ. CDR3 size: 15 residues.

V usage is TRBV28 and J usage is TRBJ1-1, with 8 bases fitting TRBD1. With 6 bases clipped from V and 1 base from J, the junction kept 7 bases outside the gene matches. The CDR3 has 15 residues. Per germline, CDR1 MDHEN and CDR2 SYDVKM. The chain's CDR3 is CASSPTGTGNTEAFF. DNA of the CDR3: TGTGCCAGCAGCCCCACCGGGACAGGGAACACTGAAGCTTTCTTT.

The V gene is TRBV11-2, the J gene TRBJ2-7; a weak D match, TRBD2 (6 bases). The CDR3 covers 15 residues. Germline CDR1 and CDR2: SGHAT and FQNNGV. Trimming cost V 1 base and J 3 bases, with 13 bases left between them. The CDR3 here is CASSLGGGFRYEQYF. CDR3 in DNA: TGTGCCAGCAGCTTAGGTGGGGGGTTCCGCTACGAGCAGTACTTC.

The V and J genes are TRBV5-4 and TRBJ1-1; D ambiguous. Germline V lookup: CDR1 SGHNT, CDR2 YYREEE (reference sequence). Trimming shortened V by 0 bases and J by 7 bases, and 19 bases separated the two germline ends. The CDR3 has 16 amino acids. The CDR3 spells CASSLGLRSRYSEAFF. The CDR3 region has the DNA TGTGCCAGCAGCTTGGGGCTACGGTCTAGGTATAGTGAAGCTTTCTTT.

The chain couples TRBV5-1 to TRBJ2-2; TRBD2 matches at 11 bases. The germline CDR1 and CDR2 sequences are SGHRS and YFSETQ. Losses at the gene ends were 7 bases for V and 1 base for J; bases not matched to a gene: 0. CDR3 length: 14 residues. CDR3 in amino acids: CASGLAGNTGELFF. CDR3 nucleotides: TGCGCCAGCGGACTAGCGGGGAACACCGGGGAGCTGTTTTTT.

CDR3 protein: CASSPMSDTQYF. The CDR3 nucleotides are TGTGCCAGCTCACCTATGTCAGATACGCAGTATTTT. This chain uses TRBV18 with TRBJ2-3; no clear D. With 3 bases removed from V and 4 bases from J, the gap between germline ends came to 5 bases. The CDR3 totals 12 residues. Germline CDR1 and CDR2: KGHSH and LQKENI.

CDR3 DNA sequence: TGTGCCAGCAGTTACCAGGGGGCTCTAAATTCACCCCTCCACTTT. This encodes CASSYQGALNSPLHF. V gene TRBV6-5 combines with J gene TRBJ1-6; 8 positions agree with TRBD1. The CDR3 is 15 amino acids. Germline CDR1 MNHEY, CDR2 SVGAGI. With 2 bases clipped from V and 7 bases from J, the junction kept 4 bases outside the gene matches.

This sequence joins TRBV5-1 and TRBJ1-1, with a tentative D call TRBD1 (5 bases). This CDR3 comprises 14 residues. The germline V gene encodes CDR1 SGHRS and CDR2 YFSETQ. Trimming shortened V by 0 bases and J by 4 bases, and 10 bases separated the two germline ends. For the CDR3, the DNA is TGCGCCAGCAGCTTGGTTGGGGGAGGCACTGAAGCTTTCTTT. Its translation: CASSLVGGGTEAFF.